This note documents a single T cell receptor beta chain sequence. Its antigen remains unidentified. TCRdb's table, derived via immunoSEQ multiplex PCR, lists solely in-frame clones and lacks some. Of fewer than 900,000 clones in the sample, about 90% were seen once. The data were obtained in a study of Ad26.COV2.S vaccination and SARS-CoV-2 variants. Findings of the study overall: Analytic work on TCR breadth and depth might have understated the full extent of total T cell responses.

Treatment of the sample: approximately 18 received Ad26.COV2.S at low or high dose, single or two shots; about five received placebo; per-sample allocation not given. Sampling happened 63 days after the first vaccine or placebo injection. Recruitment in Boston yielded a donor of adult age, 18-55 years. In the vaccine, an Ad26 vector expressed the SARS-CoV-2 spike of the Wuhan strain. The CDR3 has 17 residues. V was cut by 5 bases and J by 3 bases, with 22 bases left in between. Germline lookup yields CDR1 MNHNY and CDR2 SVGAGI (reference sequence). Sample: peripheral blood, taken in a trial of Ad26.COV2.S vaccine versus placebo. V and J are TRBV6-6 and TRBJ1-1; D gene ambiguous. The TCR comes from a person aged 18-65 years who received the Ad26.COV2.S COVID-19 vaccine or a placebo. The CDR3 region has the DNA TGTGCCAGCAGTCCCTTCTTCCGCAGCCTGGTGGACACTGAAGCTTTCTTT. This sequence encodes CASSPFFRSLVDTEAFF.